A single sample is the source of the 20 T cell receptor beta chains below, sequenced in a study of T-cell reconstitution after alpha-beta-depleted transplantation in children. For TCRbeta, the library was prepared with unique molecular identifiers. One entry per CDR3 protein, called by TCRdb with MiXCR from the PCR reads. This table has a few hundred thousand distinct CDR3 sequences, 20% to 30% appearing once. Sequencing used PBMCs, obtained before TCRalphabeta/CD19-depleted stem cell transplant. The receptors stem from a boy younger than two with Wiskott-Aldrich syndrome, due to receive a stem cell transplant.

DNA of the CDR3: TGTGCCAGCAGCGCCGGTTCGGGTTTCTCCTACAATGAGCAGTTCTTC. This gives the protein CASSAGSGFSYNEQFF. The J gene is TRBJ2-1, the V gene TRBV9; D not certain. The V gene's germline CDR1 is SGDLS and CDR2 YYNGEE. The ends were cut back, 3 bases at V and 0 bases at J, with 13 bases in the middle. CDR3 length: 16 amino acids.

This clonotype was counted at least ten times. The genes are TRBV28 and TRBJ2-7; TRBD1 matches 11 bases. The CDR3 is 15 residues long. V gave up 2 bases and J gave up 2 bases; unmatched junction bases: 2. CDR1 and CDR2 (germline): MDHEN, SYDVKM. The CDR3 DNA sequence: TGTGCCAGCAGTTTACCGGGACAGGGGGCCTACGAGCAGTACTTC. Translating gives CASSLPGQGAYEQYF.

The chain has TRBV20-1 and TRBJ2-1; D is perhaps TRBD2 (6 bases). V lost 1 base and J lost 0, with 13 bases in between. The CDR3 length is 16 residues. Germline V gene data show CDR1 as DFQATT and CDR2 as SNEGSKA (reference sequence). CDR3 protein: CSARGIYGSSYNEQFF. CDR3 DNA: TGCAGTGCTAGAGGGATTTACGGGAGCTCCTACAATGAGCAGTTCTTC.

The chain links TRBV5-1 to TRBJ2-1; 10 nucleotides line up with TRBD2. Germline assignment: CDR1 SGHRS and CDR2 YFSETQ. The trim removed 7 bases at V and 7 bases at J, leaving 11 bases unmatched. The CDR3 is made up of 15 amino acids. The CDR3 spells CASGTGTSVRNEQFF. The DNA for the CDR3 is TGCGCCAGCGGAACCGGGACTAGCGTAAGAAATGAGCAGTTCTTC. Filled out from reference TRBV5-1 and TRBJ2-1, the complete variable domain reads KAGVTQTPRYLIKTRGQQVTLSCSPISGHRSVSWYQQTPGQGLQFLFEYFSETQRNKGNFPGRFSGRQFSNSRSEMNVSTLELGDSALYLCASGTGTSVRNEQFFGPGTRLTVL.

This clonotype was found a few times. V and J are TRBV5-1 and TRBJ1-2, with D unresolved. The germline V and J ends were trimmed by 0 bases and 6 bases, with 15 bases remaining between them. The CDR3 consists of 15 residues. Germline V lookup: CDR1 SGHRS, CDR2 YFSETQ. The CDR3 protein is CASSLDWVREDGYTF. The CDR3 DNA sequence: TGCGCCAGCAGCTTGGATTGGGTAAGGGAAGATGGCTACACCTTC.

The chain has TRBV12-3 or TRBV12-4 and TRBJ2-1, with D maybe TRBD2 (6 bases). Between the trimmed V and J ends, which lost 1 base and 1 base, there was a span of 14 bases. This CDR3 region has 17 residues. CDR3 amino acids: CASSLELAQGSYNEQFF. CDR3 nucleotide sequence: TGTGCCAGCAGTTTAGAACTAGCTCAGGGTTCCTACAATGAGCAGTTCTTC.

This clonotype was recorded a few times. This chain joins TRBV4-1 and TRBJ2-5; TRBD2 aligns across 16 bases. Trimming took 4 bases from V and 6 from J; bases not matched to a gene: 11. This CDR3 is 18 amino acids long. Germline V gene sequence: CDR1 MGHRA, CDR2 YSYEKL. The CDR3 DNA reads TGCGCCAGCAGCCCTCCCGGGACTAGCGGGAGGGCGGGTAAGACCCAGTACTTC. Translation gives CASSPPGTSGRAGKTQYF.

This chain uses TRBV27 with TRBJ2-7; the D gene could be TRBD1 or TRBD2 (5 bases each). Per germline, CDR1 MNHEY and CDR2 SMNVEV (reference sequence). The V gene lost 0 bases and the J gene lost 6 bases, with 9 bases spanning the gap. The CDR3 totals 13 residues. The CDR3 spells CASSLSSGPEQYF. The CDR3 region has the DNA TGTGCCAGCAGTTTATCGTCGGGACCCGAGCAGTACTTC.

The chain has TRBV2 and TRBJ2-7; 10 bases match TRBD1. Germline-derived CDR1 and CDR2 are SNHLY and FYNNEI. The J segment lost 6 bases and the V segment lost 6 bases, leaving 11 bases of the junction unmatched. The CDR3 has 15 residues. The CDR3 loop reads CASSLRDRGFSEQYF. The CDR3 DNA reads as TGTGCCAGCAGCCTGAGGGACAGGGGTTTCTCCGAGCAGTACTTC.

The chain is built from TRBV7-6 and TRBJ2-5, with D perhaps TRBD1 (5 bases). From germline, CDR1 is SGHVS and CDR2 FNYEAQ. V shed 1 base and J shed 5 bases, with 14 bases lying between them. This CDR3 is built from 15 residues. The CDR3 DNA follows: TGTGCCAGCAGCTTAGAGGTCAGGGTGTCGGAGACCCAGTACTTC. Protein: CASSLEVRVSETQYF.

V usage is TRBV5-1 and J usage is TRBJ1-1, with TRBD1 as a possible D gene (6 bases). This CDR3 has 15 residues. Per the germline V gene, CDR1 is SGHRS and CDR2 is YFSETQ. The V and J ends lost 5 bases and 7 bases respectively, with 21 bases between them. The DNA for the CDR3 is TGCGCCAGCAGACCTCCCGGGACAAGTGGGAATGAAGCTTTCTTT. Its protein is CASRPPGTSGNEAFF.

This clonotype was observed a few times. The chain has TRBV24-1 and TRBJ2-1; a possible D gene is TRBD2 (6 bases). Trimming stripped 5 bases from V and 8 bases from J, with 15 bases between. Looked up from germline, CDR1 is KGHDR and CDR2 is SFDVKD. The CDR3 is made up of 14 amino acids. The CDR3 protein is CATSALGGVDEQFF. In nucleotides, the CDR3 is TGTGCCACCAGTGCCCTGGGGGGAGTGGATGAGCAGTTCTTC.

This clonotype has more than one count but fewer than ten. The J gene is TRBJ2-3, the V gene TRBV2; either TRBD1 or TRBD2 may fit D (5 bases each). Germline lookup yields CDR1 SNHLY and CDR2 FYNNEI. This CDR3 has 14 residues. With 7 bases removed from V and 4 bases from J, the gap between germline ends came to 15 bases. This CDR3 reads CASKVGVGADTQYF. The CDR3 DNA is TGTGCCAGCAAAGTGGGGGTTGGGGCAGATACGCAGTATTTT.

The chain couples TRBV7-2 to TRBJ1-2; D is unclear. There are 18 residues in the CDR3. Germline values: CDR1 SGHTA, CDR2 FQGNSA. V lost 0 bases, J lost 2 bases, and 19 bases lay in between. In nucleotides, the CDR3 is TGTGCCAGCAGCTTAGCCCAACCTGCCTACGCGGGAAACTATGGCTACACCTTC. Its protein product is CASSLAQPAYAGNYGYTF.

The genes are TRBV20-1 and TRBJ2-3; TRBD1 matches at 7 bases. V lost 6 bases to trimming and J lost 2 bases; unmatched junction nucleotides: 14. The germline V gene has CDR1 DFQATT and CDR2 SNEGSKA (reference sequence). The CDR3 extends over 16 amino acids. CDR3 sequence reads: CSAGSRQGASTDTQYF. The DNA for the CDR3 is TGCAGTGCGGGAAGCCGACAGGGAGCCTCCACAGATACGCAGTATTTT.

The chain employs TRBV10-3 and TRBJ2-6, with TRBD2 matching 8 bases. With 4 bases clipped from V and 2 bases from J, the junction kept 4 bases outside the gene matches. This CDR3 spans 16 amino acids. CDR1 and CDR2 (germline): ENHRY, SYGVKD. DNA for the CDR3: TGTGCCATCAGTGGCGGGGGGAGGGCTGGGGCCAACGTCCTGACTTTC. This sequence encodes CAISGGGRAGANVLTF.

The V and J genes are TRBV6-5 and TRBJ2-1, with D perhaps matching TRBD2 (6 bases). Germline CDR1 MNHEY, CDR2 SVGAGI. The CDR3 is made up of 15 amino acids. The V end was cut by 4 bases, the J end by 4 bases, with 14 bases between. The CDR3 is CASSFGPEGYNEQFF. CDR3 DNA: TGTGCCAGCAGTTTTGGACCGGAGGGGTACAATGAGCAGTTCTTC.

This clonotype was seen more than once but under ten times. The CDR3 nucleotides read TGCAGCGTTGAGGGTGGGGAGAGCTCCTACAATGAGCAGTTCTTC. Translating gives CSVEGGESSYNEQFF. This chain uses TRBV29-1 with TRBJ2-1; tentative D call: TRBD2 (5 bases). There are 15 residues in the CDR3. V was clipped by 3 bases and J by 0 bases, with 12 bases between them. In germline, CDR1 is SQVTM, CDR2 ANQGSEA.

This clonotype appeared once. The DNA for the CDR3 is TGTGCCAGCAGCTTAGCGGGGTGGCAAGAGACCCAGTACTTC. Translation gives CASSLAGWQETQYF. The chain employs TRBV7-2 and TRBJ2-5; D unresolved. V was clipped by 0 bases and J by 2 bases, with 7 bases between them. Germline values: CDR1 SGHTA, CDR2 FQGNSA. The CDR3 totals 14 residues.

As DNA, the CDR3 is TGTGCCAGCAGTTCTAGAGGGGTGGAGACCCAGTACTTC. Protein product: CASSSRGVETQYF. V usage is TRBV28 and J usage is TRBJ2-5; the D call may be TRBD1 or TRBD2 (5 bases each). The CDR3 is 13 amino acids. In germline, CDR1 is MDHEN, CDR2 SYDVKM. Trimming took 4 bases from V and 5 from J, leaving 11 bases between them. Full variable domain (outside the CDR3, taken from reference TRBV28 and TRBJ2-5): DVKVTQSSRYLVKRTGEKVFLECVQDMDHENMFWYRQDPGLGLRLIYFSYDVKMKEKGDIPEGYSVSREKKERFSLILESASTNQTSMYLCASSSRGVETQYFGPGTRLLVL.